Listed here is a single TCR beta chain. Its antigen is unknown. Base qualities are not recorded, but no much larger clone differs from it by a single base. This sample was taken from a study of T cells after yellow fever vaccination (dated by TCRdb to between 2017 and 2020). In the study overall: The SMART-Seq v4 Ultra Low Input RNA kit was used to prepare libraries from fractions with low cell numbers. Bulk TCR alpha and beta repertoires were sequenced longitudinally to track T-cell clones before and after primary and booster YFV17D yellow fever vaccination. Two healthy male donors, one aged 18 to 30 and one aged 30 to 40 years, made up the cohort. Blood was collected at multiple timepoints before and after primary and secondary immunization, and bulk PBMC replicates and cell subsets were isolated.

What the work shows at the level of the full study, not this receptor alone: A small share of clonotypes occurred in both CD4 and CD8 compartments, likely arising from convergent recombination. Computational filtering was needed because FACS-sorted repertoires could contain abundant contaminating clonotypes from the bulk population. The study included only two donors, which limits how far the findings can be generalized. Most clones expanded after primary vaccination (almost 97% of CD4 and roughly 90% of CD8) were re-detected after the booster, suggesting that broad memory maintenance occurred. Compared with the primary T-cell response, the secondary T-cell response was weaker but faster, peaking on day 5 rather than day 15.

TCR cDNA was synthesized by 5'RACE template switching, which introduced a universal primer site and unique molecular identifiers. cDNA synthesis was primed from both the TCR alpha and TCR beta constant segments. Two PCR steps were used to amplify libraries, with sample barcodes and sequencing adapters being added in the second step. Sequencing of the libraries was done on either Illumina HiSeq 2500 (2x100 bp) or NovaSeq (2x150 bp). The study's own analysis went as follows. MIGEC was used to demultiplex reads and collapse the reads into UMI consensus sequences, and MiXCR was used for V(D)J alignment. Clonotypes responding to the vaccine were identified with edgeR on replicate PBMC samples, with the criteria of FDR below 0.01 and a log2 fold change above 5 up to day 15. Bulk clonotypes were assigned CD4 or CD8 identity according to which sequenced CD4 or CD8 repertoire held them at higher abundance. TCRdb redid the processing of the public reads, applying fastp at Q25 and MiXCR, and retained in-frame beta chains. CDR3 protein sequences are deduplicated, and each keeps its most common genes and DNA. The V and J calls follow TCRdb's processing rather than the paper's. The sample data list 500,000 to 650,000 distinct CDR3 sequences, and about 15% of these were observed just once. Roughly 17% of the sample is held by the ten biggest clonotypes.

Read against the paper, the sample's treatment or condition label means: live attenuated yellow fever vaccine strain. At every blood-draw timepoint, two biological replicates of bulk PBMCs were collected. A standard Ficoll-Paque protocol was used to isolate PBMCs from peripheral blood. TriZol was used to extract RNA from bulk PBMCs, from CD4 and CD8 fractions, and from dextramer-positive and dextramer-negative fractions. The sample here was PBMCs, taken 5 days after the first yellow fever vaccination. The clonotype comes from a young man who received the YFV17D yellow fever vaccine.

The CDR3 in this case is CASSQTKTGRNTGELFF. DNA sequence: TGTGCCAGCAGCCAAACTAAGACAGGGAGGAACACCGGGGAGCTGTTTTTT. This sequence uses TRBV14 and TRBJ2-2, with 7 central nucleotides matching TRBD1. The CDR3 spans 17 residues, from the cysteine through the phenylalanine. The retained sequence is limited to the CDR3, 51 bases, with the frame set at the first base. The germline V and J ends show losses of 2 bases and 1 base respectively, and no gene match explains 7 bases of the junction. Sequences SGHDN (CDR1) and FVKESK (CDR2) are obtained from the germline V gene.